This entry features one TCR beta chain sequence. The data were obtained in a study of cytotoxic CD8 clonotypes in ibrutinib-treated CLL. TCRdb keeps only in-frame clones here, not all; method: immunoSEQ multiplex PCR. The repertoire holds some 130,000 clones, with around 85% as singletons. Germline-derived CDR1 and CDR2 are LNHDA and SQIVND (reference sequence). The CDR3 spans 13 residues. The V and J ends lost 6 bases and 2 bases, in that order; junction bases with no gene match: 1. The sequence derives from a human donor with chronic lymphocytic leukemia. This rearrangement joins TRBV19 to TRBJ1-2; 9 bases map to TRBD1. The source material was PBMCs, sampled after 24 months of ibrutinib treatment. The CDR3: CASSGTGNYGYTF. The CDR3 coding sequence is TGTGCCAGTAGCGGGACAGGGAACTATGGCTACACCTTC.